This TCR beta chain was profiled in a study of blood T cell repertoires in COVID-19. Whole-study context: Samples of COVID-19 (acute and convalescent) were obtained from the United States, Italy and Spain.

Per the original methods: Reference gene primer amplification gave nucleated cell count estimates. This table comes from immunoSEQ multiplex PCR, and its TCRdb copy is limited to in-frame clones, with some not included. For V, J and clone size, that table is used; D and trimming come from the DNA. The sample includes 150,000 to 180,000 clones, approximately 73% seen only once; the top ten take about 3.8%. The germline CDR1 and CDR2 sequences are LGHNA and YNFKEQ. This CDR3 is built from 15 residues. V shed 2 bases, J shed 3 bases, and the junction held 4 bases outside the gene matches. The sequenced sample consisted of peripheral blood. This receptor was identified in a woman aged 80 or over with acute or convalescent COVID-19. The chain recombines TRBV4-2 with TRBJ1-5; 7 bases are shared with TRBD1. The CDR3 coding sequence is TGTGCCAGCAGCCAAAAGGGACAGCCCAATCAGCCCCAGCATTTT. It yields the protein CASSQKGQPNQPQHF.